This T cell receptor (beta chain) was recovered during a study of T cell repertoires in cytomegalovirus infection. This CDR3 spans 14 amino acids. In TCRdb, the reads were re-called with MiXCR into one record per CDR3 protein. The data contain 350,000 to 550,000 distinct CDR3 sequences, approximately 31% of them seen just once; the ten biggest clones take up approximately 15%. Comments on this clonotype: The junction departs from germline at one end; a sequencing error may be responsible.

The sequence was collected from a human donor in good health (CMV status not recorded). Some clones in this sample may be carry-over from other donors' samples. This chain connects TRBV12-3 or TRBV12-4 to TRBJ1-1; no definite D call. The source material was PBMCs. As DNA, the CDR3 is TGTGCCAACAGTTTCTCGTCTTTCGACACTGAAGCTTTCTTT. This sequence encodes CANSFSSFDTEAFF.